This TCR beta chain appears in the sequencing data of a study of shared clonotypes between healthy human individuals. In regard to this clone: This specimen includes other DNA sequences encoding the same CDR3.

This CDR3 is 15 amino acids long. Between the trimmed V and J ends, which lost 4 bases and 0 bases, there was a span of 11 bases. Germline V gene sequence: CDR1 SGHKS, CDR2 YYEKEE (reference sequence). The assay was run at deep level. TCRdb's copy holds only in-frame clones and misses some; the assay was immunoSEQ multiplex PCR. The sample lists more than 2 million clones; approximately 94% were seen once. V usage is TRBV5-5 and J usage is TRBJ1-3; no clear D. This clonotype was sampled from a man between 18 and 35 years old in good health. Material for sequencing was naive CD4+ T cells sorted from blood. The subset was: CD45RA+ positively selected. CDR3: CASSLGSSSGNTIYF. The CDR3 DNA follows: TGTGCCAGCAGCCTGGGAAGCAGCTCTGGAAACACCATATATTTT.